Sequencing of this T cell receptor beta chain was carried out in a study of CDR3 diversity in severe acne. TCRdb passed the PCR reads through MiXCR, listing each CDR3 protein once. The sample records around 85,000 distinct CDR3 sequences, roughly 49% being singletons. CDR1 is KGHDR, CDR2 SFDVKD, per germline. Trimming left V 4 bases short and J 10 bases short, with 13 bases between. The CDR3 runs 13 residues. The rearrangement uses TRBV24-1 and TRBJ1-5; tentative D call: TRBD1 (5 bases). The sequence came from a male donor with severe acne vulgaris. Sequenced material: blood. In DNA, the CDR3 is TGTGCCACCAGTGAGGCCGGGGGATCCCCCCAGCATTTT. It translates to CATSEAGGSPQHF.